Below, 4 T cell receptor beta chains from the same sample are listed, as sequenced in a study of cytomegalovirus exposure and HLA in healthy donors (dated by TCRdb to between 2016 and 2019). Receptor libraries were prepared by the immunoSEQ multiplex PCR assay. What TCRdb holds here is the immuneACCESS table cut down to in-frame rearrangements. Part of the clones is not present; checked against another copy, under half of the missing clones reflect an unresolved V gene, and the others are unexplained. The sample has about 220,000 clones on record, under 95% of them singletons. Of the sample, 0.85% to 1.2% falls within the top ten clones. Material: PBMCs. The receptor set was obtained from a woman aged 18-35 years in good health and CMV-seronegative.

The chain couples TRBV2 to TRBJ2-3; D unresolved. CDR1 and CDR2 from the germline V gene are SNHLY and FYNNEI. Trimming shortened V by 7 bases and J by 1 base, and 9 bases separated the two germline ends. This CDR3 comprises 13 residues. CDR3 DNA: TGTGCCAGCATAAGAGATGGCACAGATACGCAGTATTTT. Translated: CASIRDGTDTQYF. The complete variable domain, with remaining parts taken from reference TRBV2 and TRBJ2-3, reads EPEVTQTPSHQVTQMGQEVILRCVPISNHLYFYWYRQILGQKVEFLVSFYNNEISEKSEIFDDQFSVERPDGSNFTLKIRSTKLEDSAMYFCASIRDGTDTQYFGPGTRLTVL.

The rearrangement joins TRBV5-1 to TRBJ2-1; D remains ambiguous. In germline, CDR1 is SGHRS, CDR2 YFSETQ. The length of the CDR3 is 13 residues. V lost 4 bases and J lost 6, with 11 bases in between. CDR3 nucleotide sequence: TGCGCCAGCAGCGAGTCGCTCCTCAATGAGCAGTTCTTC. Translating gives CASSESLLNEQFF.

V is TRBV10-3 and J is TRBJ1-6; no reliable D call. V was cut by 7 bases and J by 3 bases, with 10 bases left in between. The CDR3 consists of 14 residues. Germline CDR1 is ENHRY and CDR2 is SYGVKD. DNA of the CDR3: TGTGCCATCAAAGCCTATGACTATAATTCACCCCTCCACTTT. Residues: CAIKAYDYNSPLHF.

This clone was counted once. The rearrangement links TRBV7-2 to TRBJ2-2, with D possibly being TRBD1 (5 bases). Germline assignment: CDR1 SGHTA and CDR2 FQGNSA. Between the trimmed V and J ends, which lost 6 bases and 6 bases, there was a span of 20 bases. The CDR3 spans 16 residues. This chain's CDR3 is CASSPVGVVTAGELFF. CDR3 DNA sequence: TGTGCCAGCAGTCCCGTAGGGGTCGTCACCGCCGGGGAGCTGTTTTTT. Combining the CDR3 with reference TRBV7-2 and TRBJ2-2 gives the whole variable domain GAGVSQSPSNKVTEKGKDVELRCDPISGHTALYWYRQSLGQGLEFLIYFQGNSAPDKSGLPSDRFSAERTGGSVSTLTIQRTQQEDSAVYLCASSPVGVVTAGELFFGEGSRLTVL.